This T cell receptor (beta chain) was sequenced for a study of prognosis after radiotherapy for stage I lung cancer. Study details: Participants consisted of stage I non-small cell lung cancer patients, who were enrolled between early 2018 and early 2019.

Two-round multiplex PCR, the amplification method, yielded TCR beta CDR3 from genomic DNA. For every TRBV and TRBJ gene, a specific primer was used in first-round PCR. TCRdb reprocessed the multiplex PCR reads with MiXCR, giving one entry per CDR3 protein. The sample carries fewer than 65,000 distinct CDR3 sequences, less than 35% recorded once. This clonotype was observed many times. Germline V gives CDR1 KGHDR, CDR2 SFDVKD. The trim removed 3 bases at V and 7 bases at J, leaving 5 bases unmatched. This CDR3 is built from 15 residues. The sample here was PBMCs, taken before or after stereotactic body radiation therapy (not recorded which). The receptor's source is a donor at least 50 years old with non-small cell lung cancer. The chain links TRBV24-1 to TRBJ2-2; 9 bases align to TRBD2. CDR3 sequence: CATSDPRLADGELFF. The DNA for the CDR3 is TGTGCCACCAGTGATCCTCGACTAGCGGACGGGGAGCTGTTTTTT.